These 5 T cell receptor beta chains were sequenced from one sample in a study of beta chain features in type 1 diabetes (dated by TCRdb to the late 2010s). On the study overall, not on this receptor specifically: A moderate but significant shortening of TCRB CDR3 length was observed in type 1 diabetes patients in all four CD4+ subsets.

These receptors have no identified antigens. Preparation of the library involved the immunoSEQ multiplex PCR assay. The entire isolated RNA was reverse transcribed using the High Capacity cDNA Reverse Transcription Kit, and thus expressed TCRB transcripts were sequenced. TCRdb took over this immuneACCESS table, retaining in-frame rearrangements with V and J assigned. Such tables are incomplete; in checked studies, under half of the missing clones stem from an unresolved V gene, and the remainder is unexplained. The sample has a few hundred thousand clones on record, over 11% of them singletons. In total, the top ten clones hold roughly 0.019% of the sample. Material for sequencing was naive CD4+ T cells from blood. Interpreted using the paper, the cell subset or site label stands for: true naive CD4+ T cells. These receptors all stem from a man aged 25 to 45 with type 1 diabetes.

This clone was found a few times. J is TRBJ2-7 and V is TRBV14; 8 nucleotides match TRBD1. The CDR3 consists of 14 residues. In germline, CDR1 is SGHDN, CDR2 FVKESK. Germline trimming cut 4 bases from V and 3 bases from J; bases unmatched to any gene: 5. The DNA for the CDR3 is TGTGCCAGCAGCCCCCGGGACAGGAGCTACGAGCAGTACTTC. Residues: CASSPRDRSYEQYF.

The chain recombines TRBV6-5 with TRBJ2-7; 8 nucleotides align to TRBD1. This CDR3 comprises 16 residues. CDR1 is MNHEY and CDR2 is SVGAGI in the germline V gene. The V segment lost 2 bases and the J segment 4 bases; nucleotides outside the gene matches: 10. DNA of the CDR3: TGTGCCAGCAGTTACGGATTCGGACAGGGCTATTACGAGCAGTACTTC. Translation gives CASSYGFGQGYYEQYF.

This clone occurred a few times. This chain uses TRBV6-5 with TRBJ2-5, with D possibly being TRBD1 (6 bases). In germline, CDR1 is MNHEY, CDR2 SVGAGI. The V and J ends lost 6 bases and 5 bases respectively, with 13 bases between them. This CDR3 comprises 13 residues. In DNA, the CDR3 is TGTGCCAGCAGGGGTACAGGGCTGGAGACCCAGTACTTC. Its translation: CASRGTGLETQYF.

The CDR3 loop reads CASSPRISGGADTQYF. The CDR3 DNA reads TGTGCCAGCAGCCCCCGTATTAGCGGGGGCGCAGATACGCAGTATTTT. V usage is TRBV11-2 and J usage is TRBJ2-3, with 9 bases fitting TRBD2. V was pared by 5 bases and J by 4 bases, with 10 bases of the junction left unmatched. This CDR3 is built from 16 residues. CDR1 is SGHAT, CDR2 FQNNGV, per germline.

This clone was observed a handful of times. The rearrangement joins TRBV6-1 to TRBJ2-3, with D possibly matching TRBD1 (6 bases). Germline CDR1 and CDR2: MNHNS and SASEGT. The CDR3 length is 16 residues. V was clipped by 3 bases and J by 5 bases, with 18 bases between them. The CDR3 is CASSEGQGPMGDTQYF. Here the CDR3 DNA reads TGTGCCAGCAGTGAGGGCCAGGGGCCCATGGGAGATACGCAGTATTTT.